This TCR beta chain emerged from a study of CD8 T cells in ankylosing spondylitis (dated by TCRdb to about 2017). At the level of the whole study: T cell receptor beta repertoires were profiled in healthy donors and ankylosing spondylitis patients so that disease-linked TCR variants could be found. In total, the full study cohort was made up of 110 or so healthy donors and 25 to 30 ankylosing spondylitis patients. Samples of peripheral blood were taken, and for ankylosing spondylitis patients, synovial fluid was collected as well.

Worth noting for this clonotype: The target of this receptor is not known. Base qualities were left out, and no much larger clone turns up one base away.

Reading from cysteine to phenylalanine, the CDR3 counts 11 amino acids. Only the CDR3 part of the read is kept: 33 bases, read in frame from the first base. CDR1 and CDR2 are drawn from the germline V gene: LGHNA, YSLEER. Germline trimming: 8 bases from V, 8 bases from J; junction bases outside gene matches: 4. Paper-wide results and their limitations: A TCR beta motif made up of several highly homologous amino acid variants appeared to be characteristic of blood from ankylosing spondylitis patients. According to the report, matched synovial fluid samples from ankylosing spondylitis patients were significantly enriched for the disease-linked clones. In peripheral blood, the disease-linked clones were found at relatively low frequencies and had a CD8+ phenotype. Some motif variants had previously been reported in the synovial fluid and blood of reactive arthritis patients, which suggests shared mechanisms of disease initiation.

Sequenced on an Illumina HiSeq 2500. TCR beta libraries were prepared by quantitative 5'-RACE with molecular barcodes. The authors' pipeline ran thus. Disease-linked TCR variants were identified with a new computational method built on a probabilistic model of VDJ rearrangement. Using fastp trimming at Q25 and MiXCR clonotype assembly, TCRdb reanalyzed the public sequencing data and kept in-frame beta chains. Each entry is one CDR3 protein sequence, shown with its most common DNA and genes. These V and J calls are TCRdb output, not the study's own analysis. For this sample the table gives 700,000 to 1,000,000 distinct CDR3 sequences, of which roughly 10% were detected only once. The ten largest clonotypes hold about 0.49% of the sample.

Recombination joined TRBV4-3 with TRBJ1-1; 8 bases in the junction line up with TRBD1. This clonotype originated in a male donor with ankylosing spondylitis. The sequenced sample was blood, either unsorted or a sorted T cell fraction (not recorded which). The DNA sequence is as follows: TGCGCCAGCGGCAGGGGGCGCGAAGCTTTCTTT. Translated, it gives CASGRGREAFF.